These 25 T cell receptor beta chains share one sample of origin, sequenced in a study of blood T cell repertoires in COVID-19 (dated by TCRdb to the early 2020s). Library method: the immunoSEQ multiplex PCR assay. This is the immuneACCESS table as TCRdb keeps it, with only in-frame sequences that have V and J called. A part of the clones is gone; compared with another copy, unresolved V genes explain less than half, and the rest is unexplained. For this sample the table gives some 200,000 clones, of which approximately 86% were detected only once. The top ten constitute 9.8% of the sample. The sample comprised peripheral blood. These receptors were collected from a woman of 80 years or more with acute or convalescent COVID-19.

V gene TRBV6-5 combines with J gene TRBJ1-6, with D unresolved. The CDR3 contains 14 residues. The germline V gene has CDR1 MNHEY and CDR2 SVGAGI. V lost 5 bases and J lost 7, with 12 bases in between. Written as DNA, the CDR3 is TGTGCCAGCAGTCCCCGACCCGGGAATTCACCCCTCCACTTT. It is translated as CASSPRPGNSPLHF.

The chain recombines TRBV6-1 with TRBJ1-6; TRBD1 agrees at 7 bases. Unmatched junction bases numbered 16, after V lost 4 bases and J lost 10 bases. The length of the CDR3 is 17 residues. Looked up from germline, CDR1 is MNHNS and CDR2 is SASEGT. The CDR3 DNA is TGTGCCAGCAGTGCCCCTCGACAGGGAGGTCTCGGGTCACCCCTCCACTTT. As protein: CASSAPRQGGLGSPLHF.

The J gene is TRBJ1-1, the V gene TRBV29-1; tentative D call: TRBD1 (5 bases). Trimming took 7 bases from V and 2 from J, leaving 17 bases between them. Per the germline V gene, CDR1 is SQVTM and CDR2 is ANQGSEA. The CDR3 has 14 amino acids. The CDR3 protein is CSANGAGTNTEAFF. CDR3 nucleotide sequence: TGCAGCGCGAACGGAGCAGGGACTAACACTGAAGCTTTCTTT.

This clone was seen a single time. V usage is TRBV10-2 and J usage is TRBJ2-1, with 8 positions matching TRBD1. In germline, CDR1 is WSHSY, CDR2 SAAADI. The CDR3 length is 13 residues. After removal of 10 bases from V and 6 bases from J, the junction contained 8 bases not matched to a gene. DNA of the CDR3: TGCGCCACCGAGGACAGGGTACGCAATGAGCAGTTCTTC. This codes for CATEDRVRNEQFF.

The chain combines TRBV9 with TRBJ2-5; D gene uncertain. Trimming left V 0 bases short and J 7 bases short, with 19 bases between. The germline gives CDR1 SGDLS, CDR2 YYNGEE. The CDR3 covers 16 residues. The CDR3, as DNA: TGTGCCAGCAGCGTAGGTCGGAGCGAGTCGTTGGGGACCCAGTACTTC. Translation gives CASSVGRSESLGTQYF. The complete variable domain, with remaining parts taken from reference TRBV9 and TRBJ2-5, reads DSGVTQTPKHLITATGQRVTLRCSPRSGDLSVYWYQQSLDQGLQFLIQYYNGEERAKGNILERFSAQQFPDLHSELNLSSLELGDSALYFCASSVGRSESLGTQYFGPGTRLLVL.

The chain employs TRBV6-5 and TRBJ2-7; a possible D gene is TRBD1 (6 bases). Germline CDR1 MNHEY, CDR2 SVGAGI. Trimming removed 8 bases at V and 2 bases at J, with 10 bases between. This CDR3 contains 12 residues. The DNA of the CDR3 is TGTGCCAGCTTGGGGGCAGCCTACGAGCAGTACTTC. Translated, it gives CASLGAAYEQYF.

The chain links TRBV5-1 to TRBJ2-5; tentative D call: TRBD2 (6 bases). This CDR3 spans 14 amino acids. Germline-derived CDR1 and CDR2 are SGHRS and YFSETQ. The ends were cut back, 2 bases at V and 3 bases at J, with 11 bases in the middle. The CDR3 sequence: CASSLGGAKETQYF. For the CDR3, the DNA is TGCGCCAGCAGCTTAGGAGGGGCTAAAGAGACCCAGTACTTC.

The V call is TRBV19, the J call TRBJ1-4; D is unresolved. With 3 bases removed from V and 8 bases from J, the gap between germline ends came to 13 bases. CDR1 is LNHDA and CDR2 is SQIVND in the germline V gene (reference sequence). CDR3 length equals 14 residues. The DNA of the CDR3 is TGTGCCAGTAGTATTACTACATTCGGCGAAAAACTGTTTTTT. Its protein is CASSITTFGEKLFF. Full variable domain (rest looked up from reference TRBV19 and TRBJ1-4): DGGITQSPKYLFRKEGQNVTLSCEQNLNHDAMYWYRQDPGQGLRLIYYSQIVNDFQKGDIAEGYSVSREKKESFPLTVTSAQKNPTAFYLCASSITTFGEKLFFGSGTQLSVL.

The chain links TRBV14 to TRBJ1-1, with a possible D match to TRBD1 (5 bases). Germline V gene sequence: CDR1 SGHDN, CDR2 FVKESK. Trimming stripped 4 bases from V and 1 base from J, with 16 bases between. The CDR3 spans 16 residues. Here the CDR3 reads CASSRPGLITNTEAFF. The CDR3 DNA follows: TGTGCCAGCAGCCGACCGGGACTGATTACGAACACTGAAGCTTTCTTT.

V usage is TRBV9 and J usage is TRBJ2-2; 13 nucleotides agree with TRBD2. V lost 2 bases to trimming and J lost 8 bases; unmatched junction nucleotides: 6. Germline CDR1 SGDLS, CDR2 YYNGEE. This CDR3 has 16 amino acids. The CDR3 loop is CASSVGTSGDRGELFF. The CDR3 DNA reads as TGTGCCAGCAGCGTGGGGACTAGCGGGGATAGGGGGGAGCTGTTTTTT. The whole variable domain, filled in from reference TRBV9 and TRBJ2-2, reads DSGVTQTPKHLITATGQRVTLRCSPRSGDLSVYWYQQSLDQGLQFLIQYYNGEERAKGNILERFSAQQFPDLHSELNLSSLELGDSALYFCASSVGTSGDRGELFFGEGSRLTVL.

The J gene is TRBJ1-1, the V gene TRBV29-1; TRBD1 might be the D (6 bases). CDR1 and CDR2 (germline): SQVTM, ANQGSEA. The V gene lost 7 bases and the J gene lost 0 bases, with 9 bases spanning the gap. The CDR3 extends over 12 amino acids. The CDR3 is CSADRMNTEAFF. CDR3 DNA sequence: TGCAGCGCCGACAGGATGAACACTGAAGCTTTCTTT.

The gene calls are TRBV3-1 (or the pseudogene TRBV3-2) and TRBJ1-2, with a tentative D call TRBD1 (5 bases). V was trimmed by 0 bases and J by 7 bases, leaving 12 bases between them. Germline-derived CDR1 and CDR2 are LGHDT and YNNKEL (reference sequence). The CDR3 runs 14 residues. The CDR3 DNA follows: TGTGCCAGCAGCCAAGATTCGACAGCTTTTGGCTACACCTTC. This translates into CASSQDSTAFGYTF.

The V call is TRBV5-4, the J call TRBJ2-5; no firm D call. This CDR3 contains 12 residues. The germline V gene encodes CDR1 SGHNT and CDR2 YYREEE (reference sequence). The ends were cut back, 1 base at V and 10 bases at J, with 11 bases in the middle. CDR3 in amino acids: CASSLPAGLQYF. For the CDR3, the DNA is TGTGCCAGCAGCTTGCCCGCAGGCCTCCAGTACTTC.

The chain links TRBV7-9 to TRBJ1-2, with 7 bases fitting TRBD1. Germline-derived CDR1 and CDR2 are SEHNR and FQNEAQ (reference sequence). The CDR3 spans 18 residues. Unmatched junction bases numbered 15, after V lost 5 bases and J lost 0 bases. The CDR3: CASSADRTSLTANYGYTF. CDR3 in DNA: TGTGCCAGCAGCGCGGACAGGACCTCCCTTACGGCTAACTATGGCTACACCTTC.

V usage is TRBV19 and J usage is TRBJ2-5; 9 nucleotides align to TRBD1. J lost 2 bases, V lost 5 bases, and 9 bases had no gene match. Germline V gene lookup returns CDR1 LNHDA and CDR2 SQIVND (reference sequence). The CDR3 covers 16 residues. CDR3 sequence reads: CASSLSGTGIQETQYF. As DNA, the CDR3 is TGTGCCAGTAGTCTCTCCGGGACAGGGATTCAAGAGACCCAGTACTTC.

This clone was recorded only once. V is TRBV29-1 and J is TRBJ2-1, with 8 positions matching TRBD1. Germline V gives CDR1 SQVTM, CDR2 ANQGSEA. V gave up 7 bases and J gave up 4 bases; unmatched junction bases: 9. This CDR3 comprises 14 residues. This CDR3 reads CSGSRTGLYNEQFF. The CDR3 DNA reads as TGCAGCGGGTCGCGGACAGGGCTGTACAATGAGCAGTTCTTC.

The genes are TRBV11-3 and TRBJ1-1, with a possible D match to TRBD1 (6 bases). The CDR3 is made up of 13 amino acids. Germline CDR1 SGHNT, CDR2 YENEEA. V gave up 5 bases and J gave up 5 bases, with 12 bases separating them. This chain's CDR3 is CASSPEGGTEAFF. The CDR3 DNA sequence: TGTGCCAGCAGCCCAGAAGGGGGTACTGAAGCTTTCTTT.

The CDR3 loop is CASSVQGTEAFF. CDR3 DNA sequence: TGCGCCAGCAGCGTACAGGGGACTGAAGCTTTCTTT. This sequence joins TRBV5-1 and TRBJ1-1; 7 bases line up with TRBD1. Germline assignment: CDR1 SGHRS and CDR2 YFSETQ. The CDR3 sequence is 12 residues long. The ends lost 4 bases at V and 5 bases at J; junction bases unmatched: 2.

This sequence joins TRBV19 and TRBJ1-1, with D possibly matching TRBD1 (5 bases). The germline V gene has CDR1 LNHDA and CDR2 SQIVND (reference sequence). V lost 5 bases to trimming and J lost 4 bases, with 17 bases between them. CDR3 size: 15 residues. CDR3 coding DNA: TGTGCCAGTAGTCCCCTCGGGCAGGGCGGCACTGAAGCTTTCTTT. This translates into CASSPLGQGGTEAFF.

The chain combines TRBV5-4 with TRBJ2-7, with a possible D match to TRBD1 (6 bases). This CDR3 is 14 amino acids long. Looked up from germline, CDR1 is SGHNT and CDR2 is YYREEE (reference sequence). V lost 0 bases and J 0 bases, leaving 7 bases between the germline ends. The CDR3 DNA reads as TGTGCCAGCAGCTTGGGACAGGTCTCCTACGAGCAGTACTTC. Translating gives CASSLGQVSYEQYF.

Comments on this clone: The same CDR3 can be traced to other DNA sequences in this sample. The gene calls are TRBV6-5 and TRBJ1-2, with D possibly matching TRBD1 (5 bases). V was clipped by 0 bases and J by 3 bases, with 8 bases between them. Germline V gene lookup returns CDR1 MNHEY and CDR2 SVGAGI. CDR3 size: 14 residues. CDR3 in amino acids: CASSYSDSYYGYTF. The CDR3 nucleotides read TGTGCCAGCAGTTACTCTGACAGCTACTATGGCTACACCTTC.

The DNA for the CDR3 is TGTGCCAGCAGCCAAGGGAGGGGGAGCGATGAGCAGTTCTTC. This codes for CASSQGRGSDEQFF. The chain employs TRBV11-3 and TRBJ2-1, with D perhaps TRBD2 (7 bases). This CDR3 has 14 amino acids. V lost 5 bases, J lost 8 bases, and 16 bases lay in between. The germline V gene has CDR1 SGHNT and CDR2 YENEEA. Full variable domain (rest looked up from reference TRBV11-3 and TRBJ2-1): EAGVVQSPRYKIIEKKQPVAFWCNPISGHNTLYWYLQNLGQGPELLIRYENEEAVDDSQLPKDRFSAERLKGVDSTLKIQPAELGDSAVYLCASSQGRGSDEQFFGPGTRLTVL.

The sample holds one count of this clone. The CDR3: CASRPGNSGNTIYF. The CDR3 coding sequence is TGTGCCAGCAGGCCAGGGAACTCTGGAAACACCATATATTTT. The rearrangement links TRBV6-5 to TRBJ1-3, with a possible D match to TRBD1 (5 bases). V was clipped by 6 bases and J by 0 bases, with 9 bases between them. Germline V gives CDR1 MNHEY, CDR2 SVGAGI. The CDR3 is 14 amino acids.

A single count supports this clone. The chain joins TRBV10-3 to TRBJ2-1, with 13 bases aligning to TRBD2. Trimming cost V 9 bases and J 6 bases; bases outside gene matches: 2. Germline loops: CDR1 ENHRY, CDR2 SYGVKD. The CDR3 length is 13 residues. The CDR3 DNA follows: TGTGCCATTTGGACTAGCGGGGGCAATGAGCAGTTCTTC. Protein sequence: CAIWTSGGNEQFF.

CDR3 coding DNA: TGTGCCAGCAGTTCCGAGCAGGGGGCGGGAAAACTGTTTTTT. Translating gives CASSSEQGAGKLFF. This chain links TRBV2 with TRBJ1-4; TRBD1 aligns across 8 bases. The germline V gene has CDR1 SNHLY and CDR2 FYNNEI. V shed 5 bases and J 10 bases; nucleotides not matched to a gene: 9. This CDR3 contains 14 residues.